This T cell receptor (beta chain) was retrieved from a study of cytomegalovirus exposure and HLA in healthy donors (TCRdb year 2017). With respect to the entire study: According to an earlier analysis of a few hundred of the donors, about 180 million T cells yielded 120 million or so unique TCR beta sequences and about 300 Gb of sequence data. An early release covering 550 to 700 HLA-typed donors comprised about 300 gigabases of sequencing data and 65 million to 100 million unique TCR sequences. Among the approximately 430 genotyped donors, around 79% belonged to the genetic ancestry cluster associated with self-reported Caucasian donors. The aim of the study was to test whether cataloging public T cell receptors could identify signatures of past pathogen exposure. The study used immunosequencing to profile the T cell repertoires of under 700 subjects and linked those repertoires to cytomegalovirus serostatus. Along with the roughly 610-subject first cohort, a separate validation cohort of over a hundred different subjects was used. To predict cytomegalovirus infection status, the study combined high-throughput TCR immunosequencing, statistical association of individual TCRs with disease status, and machine learning. A later analysis re-examined previously published TCR beta repertoires from more than 550 donors and added high-resolution HLA genotyping to investigate patterns of TCR occurrence. Rather than using new phenotypic data, the later analysis identified candidate immune exposures from TCR beta sequences and from how often those sequences occurred across donors. To decide whether each TCR beta V gene segment behaved as functional or pseudogenic, an earlier analysis of approximately 620 of the donors relied on high-throughput TCR beta sequencing. Donor age, sex, ethnicity and CMV serostatus were collected together with the repertoire data. A later genetic analysis took genome-wide SNP genotypes for about three fifths of the 666 donors and used that subset as a discovery cohort. All discovery cohort repertoires had been generated on a single sequencing platform. HLA typing covered class I and class II loci at four-digit resolution. Typing coverage varied by locus: 629-630 donors for A, B, C, DRB1 and DQB1; 500 to 550 for DQA1; around 610 for DPA1; approximately 470 for DPB1. Several DR-DQ haplotypes were treated as single units for association and clustering because of strong linkage in the cohort. Among about 400 genotyped donors of the cohort, an average of around 250,000 unique TCR beta nucleotide sequences was sequenced per donor, of which about 19% were non-productive.

With regard to this clone: Its antigen specificity is not known. Base qualities are not at hand, and no much larger clone is one base apart.

The library was generated by the immunoSEQ multiplex PCR assay. The multiplex PCR relied on a mix of 60 forward primers for TCR Vbeta segments and 13 reverse primers for TCR Jbeta segments. The CDR3 region of rearranged TCR beta genes was amplified from genomic DNA with a multiplex PCR assay. The Illumina HiSeq System was used to sequence the amplified TCR beta libraries as 87-base-pair reads. On the study's bioinformatics: In a later analysis, roughly 80 million unique TCR beta chains were counted across the 650 to 700 repertoires, and roughly 11 million of these chains were shared by at least two donors. Raw reads were error-corrected and collapsed into unique sequences with a nearest-neighbor algorithm that merged closely related sequences to remove PCR and sequencing errors. To assign V, D and J gene segments, CDR3 sequences were aligned to IMGT reference sequences. For a sequence to be retained, a match of at least six nucleotides was required to both a V gene segment and a J gene segment. Rearrangements were classified as productive when the CDR3 lacked stop codons and remained in frame with V and J, and all other rearrangements were classified as non-productive. Following IMGT convention, CDR3 was defined as the stretch from the second conserved V-encoded cysteine to the conserved J-encoded phenylalanine. In an earlier analysis of more than 550 of the donors, sequences lacking an unambiguous match to a single V gene segment were excluded. In an earlier analysis of approximately 500 of the donors, a V segment was called functional when productive rearrangements were above 56.7%, and segregating when the standard deviation between donors exceeded 5%. A statistical classification framework was developed to diagnose cytomegalovirus status using the catalog of TCR beta chain sequences. In a later analysis, TCR nucleotide sequences were compared against IMGT/GENE-DB human TR gene sequences so that V and J genes could be assigned. The TCRdist pipeline was used in a later analysis to assign CDR3 sequences and most-parsimonious VDJ recombination scenarios. In a later analysis, every TCR beta chain was defined by the combination of its CDR3 amino acid sequence and its V-gene family, and reads without a unique V-gene family were dropped. In a later analysis, approximately 640 highly shared, low-generation-probability nucleotide sequences were removed to address suspected cross-contamination and a sequencing artifact. In a later analysis, a clonal expansion index for each public chain was calculated from normalized within-repertoire ranks of inferred template counts. In a later analysis, generation probabilities were computed with a VDJ recombination model fitted to out-of-frame rearrangements, and the resulting probabilities were checked against IGoR. Hypergeometric tests were used in a later analysis to score TCR-TCR, TCR-HLA and TCR-CMV co-occurrence, with a repertoire-size bias correction applied to the TCR pairs. In a later analysis, false discovery rates were estimated by permuting HLA or CMV assignments 20 times. In a later analysis, co-occurring TCRs were grouped using DBSCAN, with TCRdist sequence similarity added in when clustering inside HLA-allele-positive subsets. For co-occurrence clustering, repertoires with fewer than 30,000 or more than 120,000 public chains were excluded, along with four or five repertoires with anomalous nucleotide sharing. Sourced from immuneACCESS, this table was stored by TCRdb with only in-frame sequences that have V and J called. A share of the clones is absent; for the studies checked, an unresolved V gene accounts for under half, and the remainder has no known explanation. The V and J calls and the clone size are those of that table, but D and trimming were determined from the DNA. The sample yields more than 200,000 clones; around 85% were counted once. The ten most abundant clones make up 1% to 1.5% of the sample.

The cohort comprised 666 healthy bone marrow donors. At the time of sampling, every cohort member was nominally healthy, though immune exposures that went unrecorded were likely present. CMV serostatus was positive for more than 250 and negative for about half of the roughly 700 cohort members, and was not recorded for this donor. A peripheral blood sample was collected from each donor, and TCR beta sequencing was performed on peripheral blood mononuclear cells. Genomic DNA was extracted from the blood cell samples with the Qiagen DNeasy Blood Extraction Kit. Study-level results and caveats: According to a later genetic analysis, donors in an Asian-associated ancestry cluster had fewer N-insertions in productive TCRs than the approximately 670-donor mean. A later analysis found that most CMV-associated TCR beta chains appeared HLA-restricted, with HLA associations seemingly driven largely by CMV exposure. Across donors, most TCR sequences were observed very rarely, whereas some public TCRs were present in many individuals. A few of the identified cytomegalovirus-associated TCR beta chains were confirmed in vitro to be specific for cytomegalovirus antigens. A later analysis associated roughly 17,000 TCR beta sequences with specific HLA alleles at a false discovery rate of 0.05. The only immune exposure information available for the cohort was CMV serostatus. According to a later analysis, parvovirus B19, influenza, CMV and Epstein-Barr virus appeared linked to several top co-occurrence clusters. The authors suggested that the approach could potentially be generalized to other disease states and immunological phenotypes. Broadly in line with IMGT annotations, most TCR beta V segments showed up in productive rearrangements about 87% or about 30% of the time in an earlier analysis of several hundred of the donors. V-gene and J-gene trimming of TCR beta chains was associated with a missense DCLRE1C variant in a later genetic analysis, and the association was replicated in an independent cohort. According to a later analysis, TCR association rates differed among HLA loci, with DRB1 alleles showing the most associated TCRs and HLA-C alleles showing the fewest. The earlier analysis of some 560 of the donors excluded around 17 rarely observed V segments, including chromosome 9 orphons, because counts were too low. A further reported finding was that TCR beta sequences accurately predicted the HLA-A and HLA-B alleles for most subjects in the first cohort. A cluster of highly shared sequence variants was judged likely to represent a technical artifact of the sequencing pipeline. In a later analysis, HLA-associated TCR beta chains were found to be more clonally expanded and to have lower generation probabilities than equally common non-associated chains. Because HLA typing was unavailable for some donors at each locus, only the typed subset was used in association tests. The cohort was sequenced for TCR beta chains only, and without alpha or paired-chain data the features that could be detected were limited. The study gave a list of 150 to 200 TCR beta chains associated with cytomegalovirus. When HLA alleles, especially DR and DQ, strongly co-occurred, attributing TCR associations to individual alleles was difficult. Presence/absence analyses assumed roughly uniform sequencing depth across donors, an assumption that may not hold. Correlated functional status among segregating V segments might be attributable to linkage disequilibrium, but an unknown experimental factor could not be ruled out. The classifier was reported to diagnose cytomegalovirus status with high specificity and sensitivity in both the original cohort and the validation cohort.

The TCR comes from a human donor in good health. Sequencing used PBMCs.

CDR3 protein: CASTSGVGTEAFF. The DNA reads as follows: TGTGCCAGCACCTCAGGGGTGGGCACTGAAGCTTTCTTT. The sequence is built from TRBV28 and TRBJ1-1, and TRBD1 may be the D gene, going by 6 matching bases. The CDR3, cysteine through phenylalanine, is 13 amino acids long. Only the CDR3 DNA stays, 39 bases, in frame from base 1. V gives up 7 bases and J gives up 4 bases, and the segment between their germline ends measures 13 bases. CDR1 and CDR2, looked up from the germline V gene, are MDHEN and SYDVKM.